This TCR beta chain was observed in a study of blood T cell repertoires in COVID-19. Whole-study context: T cells, B-cell-depleted T cells, or PBMCs provided the cDNA or gDNA that served as material.

Sequenced by immunoSEQ multiplex PCR; TCRdb stores in-frame clones only, minus some. The data contain a few hundred thousand clones, about nine tenths of them seen just once; the ten biggest clones take up about 1.7%. Enrollees, about 18 to 89 years old, lived in some 24 US areas. Which cohort a participant joined came from the clinical history participants gave. Among Cohort 3 donors, those recovered had two negative PCRs, clearance, or symptom resolution. There are 11 residues in the CDR3. Looked up from germline, CDR1 is MGHDK and CDR2 is SYGVNS. V was cut by 5 bases and J by 2 bases, with 2 bases left in between.

The sequence derives from a man aged 40-49 years who had recovered from COVID-19. The sequenced material came from PBMCs or T cells enriched from blood (not recorded which). V gene TRBV25-1 combines with J gene TRBJ2-3, with D unresolved. Here the CDR3 DNA reads TGTGCCAGCAGTTACACAGATACGCAGTATTTT. Amino acid sequence: CASSYTDTQYF.